These 13 T cell receptor beta chains share one sample of origin, sequenced in a study of blood T cell repertoires in COVID-19. The table came from immunoSEQ multiplex PCR; TCRdb's copy has only in-frame clones and leaves some out. The table has 200,000 to 300,000 clones, about 91% seen once. The sequencing input was PBMCs or T cells enriched from blood (not recorded which). These TCRs come from a woman aged 40 to 55 with acute COVID-19.

This rearrangement joins TRBV6-2 or TRBV6-3 to TRBJ2-3, with 11 bases fitting TRBD2. The CDR3 extends over 17 amino acids. The germline CDR1 and CDR2 sequences are MNHEY and SVGEGT. V lost 5 bases to trimming and J lost 6 bases; unmatched junction nucleotides: 13. In DNA form, the CDR3 reads TGTGCCAGCAGTCAACATAAACTAGCGGGAGTGGCGGATACGCAGTATTTT. It yields the protein CASSQHKLAGVADTQYF.

The rearrangement joins TRBV11-3 to TRBJ2-1; weak D call: TRBD2 (7 bases). V dropped 3 bases and J dropped 8 bases, with 11 bases sitting between them. Germline assignment: CDR1 SGHNT and CDR2 YENEEA. The CDR3 is 13 residues long. CDR3 sequence (DNA): TGTGCCAGCAGCTTCCAGGGGAGGGATGAGCAGTTCTTC. As protein: CASSFQGRDEQFF.

The V gene is TRBV24-1, the J gene TRBJ2-7; 9 bases line up with TRBD1. V lost 3 bases, J lost 3 bases, and 5 bases stayed unmatched. This CDR3 comprises 15 residues. Germline values: CDR1 KGHDR, CDR2 SFDVKD. CDR3 amino acids: CATSDRDRVGYEQYF. The CDR3 DNA reads as TGTGCCACCAGTGATAGGGACAGGGTAGGCTACGAGCAGTACTTC.

This chain links TRBV5-6 with TRBJ2-1, with 9 bases lining up with TRBD2. CDR1 and CDR2 (germline): SGHDT, YYEEEE. The CDR3 has 16 amino acids. J was trimmed by 4 bases and V by 4 bases; bases with no gene match: 9. The CDR3 region has the DNA TGTGCCAGCAGCCTGGCGGCGACTAGCGGATACAATGAGCAGTTCTTC. Amino acids: CASSLAATSGYNEQFF. The variable domain in full, with the rest retrieved from reference TRBV5-6 and TRBJ2-1, is DAGVTQSPTHLIKTRGQQVTLRCSPKSGHDTVSWYQQALGQGPQFIFQYYEEEERQRGNFPDRFSGHQFPNYSSELNVNALLLGDSALYLCASSLAATSGYNEQFFGPGTRLTVL.

The chain links TRBV30 to TRBJ1-6; 7 nucleotides align to TRBD1. Trimming cost V 5 bases and J 7 bases; bases outside gene matches: 5. The CDR3 covers 13 residues. Per the germline V gene, CDR1 is GTSNPN and CDR2 is SVGIG (reference sequence). The CDR3 DNA follows: TGTGCCTGGGCGACAGGGACCAATTCACCCCTCCACTTT. This gives the protein CAWATGTNSPLHF.

The CDR3 region has the DNA TGTGCCAGCAGTTTTTCAGAGACAGGGGGCTACGAGCAGTACGTC. As protein: CASSFSETGGYEQYV. This chain links TRBV28 with TRBJ2-7, with 9 positions matching TRBD1. Germline assignment: CDR1 MDHEN and CDR2 SYDVKM. The CDR3 contains 15 residues. V shed 3 bases and J 3 bases; nucleotides not matched to a gene: 6.

The rearrangement joins TRBV14 to TRBJ1-2; 7 nucleotides align to TRBD1. The junction had 4 bases not matched to a gene; V was cut back by 3 bases and J by 0 bases. The CDR3 consists of 15 residues. Germline V gene data show CDR1 as SGHDN and CDR2 as FVKESK. CDR3 region: CASSQTGLANYGYTF. CDR3 nucleotides: TGTGCCAGCAGCCAGACAGGGCTAGCTAACTATGGCTACACCTTC.

V gene TRBV10-2 combines with J gene TRBJ2-7, with 8 bases identical to TRBD1. The CDR3 covers 15 residues. V gave up 0 bases and J gave up 5 bases; unmatched junction bases: 6. Germline V gives CDR1 WSHSY, CDR2 SAAADI. CDR3: CASSESGQGGDEQYV. Written as DNA, the CDR3 is TGCGCCAGCAGTGAGTCAGGACAGGGCGGGGACGAGCAGTACGTC.

A single count supports this clone. The V gene is TRBV28, the J gene TRBJ1-1; D perhaps matches TRBD1 (5 bases). Germline assignment: CDR1 MDHEN and CDR2 SYDVKM. The CDR3 consists of 15 residues. Between the trimmed V and J ends, which lost 1 base and 1 base, there was a span of 10 bases. The CDR3: CASSLSQGGNTEAFF. The CDR3 bases are TGTGCCAGCAGTTTATCCCAGGGCGGGAACACTGAAGCTTTCTTT. Full variable domain (outside the CDR3, taken from reference TRBV28 and TRBJ1-1): DVKVTQSSRYLVKRTGEKVFLECVQDMDHENMFWYRQDPGLGLRLIYFSYDVKMKEKGDIPEGYSVSREKKERFSLILESASTNQTSMYLCASSLSQGGNTEAFFGQGTRLTVV.

The chain is built from TRBV27 and TRBJ1-1, with D possibly being TRBD1 (5 bases). Germline assignment: CDR1 MNHEY and CDR2 SMNVEV (reference sequence). Trimming took off 3 bases at V and 4 bases at J, with 9 bases between the two ends. The length of the CDR3 is 13 residues. The CDR3 protein is CASSLGGSTEAFF. As DNA, the CDR3 is TGTGCCAGCAGTTTGGGGGGGAGCACTGAAGCTTTCTTT.

The chain couples TRBV27 to TRBJ2-1, with D possibly matching TRBD1 (6 bases). Trimming left V 6 bases short and J 5 bases short, with 14 bases between. The CDR3 extends over 14 amino acids. In germline, CDR1 is MNHEY, CDR2 SMNVEV (reference sequence). Written as DNA, the CDR3 is TGTGCCAGCAGGATACAGGGTTGGGACAATGAGCAGTTCTTC. Its protein is CASRIQGWDNEQFF.

This clone occurred once. This rearrangement joins TRBV28 to TRBJ2-5, with 10 bases fitting TRBD1. Looked up from germline, CDR1 is MDHEN and CDR2 is SYDVKM. Trimming at V came to 7 bases and at J to 3 bases, leaving 5 bases not matched to a gene. This CDR3 spans 14 amino acids. The CDR3 protein is CASNPGQGKETQYF. The CDR3 bases are TGTGCCAGCAACCCGGGACAGGGGAAAGAGACCCAGTACTTC.

The chain combines TRBV5-4 with TRBJ1-1, with a weak D call TRBD1 (6 bases). This CDR3 contains 13 residues. With 5 bases removed from V and 1 base from J, the gap between germline ends came to 9 bases. Germline V lookup: CDR1 SGHNT, CDR2 YYREEE (reference sequence). CDR3 sequence reads: CASRSGENTEAFF. CDR3 in DNA: TGTGCCAGCAGATCAGGGGAGAACACTGAAGCTTTCTTT.